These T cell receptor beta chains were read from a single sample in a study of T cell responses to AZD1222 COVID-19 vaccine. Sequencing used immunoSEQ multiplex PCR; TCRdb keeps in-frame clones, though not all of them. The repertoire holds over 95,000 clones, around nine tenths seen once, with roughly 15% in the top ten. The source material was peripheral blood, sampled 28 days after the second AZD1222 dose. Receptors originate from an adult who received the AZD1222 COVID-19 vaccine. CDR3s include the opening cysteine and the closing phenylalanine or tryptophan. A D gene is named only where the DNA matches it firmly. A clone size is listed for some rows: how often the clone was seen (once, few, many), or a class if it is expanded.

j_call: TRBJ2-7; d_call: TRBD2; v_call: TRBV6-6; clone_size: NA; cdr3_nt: TGTGCCAGCAGTACAGGACTAGCGGGAGAGTTCTACTTC; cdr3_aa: CASSTGLAGEFYF
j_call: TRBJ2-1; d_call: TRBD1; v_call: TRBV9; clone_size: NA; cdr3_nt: TGTGCCAGCAGCGCGGGACAGGTCTCCTACAATGAGCAGTTCTTC; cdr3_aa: CASSAGQVSYNEQFF
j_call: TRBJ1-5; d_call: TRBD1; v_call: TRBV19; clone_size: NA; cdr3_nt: TGTGCCAGTCGACCCAGGGGGCTAAATCAGCCCCAGCATTTT; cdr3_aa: CASRPRGLNQPQHF
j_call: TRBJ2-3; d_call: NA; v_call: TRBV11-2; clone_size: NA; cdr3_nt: TGTGCCAGCAGCGCTCAGGGATGGGGTACCTTCACAGATACGCAGTATTTT; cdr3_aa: CASSAQGWGTFTDTQYF
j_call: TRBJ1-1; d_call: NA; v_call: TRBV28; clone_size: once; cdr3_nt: TGTGCCAGCGTGAGGGGATTTGACACTGAAGCTTTCTTT; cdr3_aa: CASVRGFDTEAFF
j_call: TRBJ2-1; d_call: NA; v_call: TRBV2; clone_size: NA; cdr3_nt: TGTGCCAGCTCGGAGCGGCGATCCTACAATGAGCAGTTCTTC; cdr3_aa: CASSERRSYNEQFF
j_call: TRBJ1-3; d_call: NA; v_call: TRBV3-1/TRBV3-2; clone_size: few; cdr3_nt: TGTGCCAGCAGCCTGGTGAGCTCTGGAAACACCATATATTTT; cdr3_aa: CASSLVSSGNTIYF
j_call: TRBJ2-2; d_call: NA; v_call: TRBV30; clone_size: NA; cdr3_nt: TGTGCCTGGCGGGGATTCTACACCGGGGAGCTGTTTTTT; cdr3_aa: CAWRGFYTGELFF
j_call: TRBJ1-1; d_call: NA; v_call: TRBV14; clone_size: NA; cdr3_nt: TGTGCCAGCAGCCCAACCATGAACACTGAAGCTTTCTTT; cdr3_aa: CASSPTMNTEAFF
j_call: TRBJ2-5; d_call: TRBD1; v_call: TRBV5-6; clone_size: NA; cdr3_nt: TGTGCCAGCAGCCCGACAGGGAACCAAGAGACCCAGTACTTC; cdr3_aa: CASSPTGNQETQYF
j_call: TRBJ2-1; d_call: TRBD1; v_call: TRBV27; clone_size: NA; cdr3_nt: TGTGCCAGCAGTTCCCGATATCTTGGACAGGTACCCTCGGATGAGCAGTTCTTC; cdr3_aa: CASSSRYLGQVPSDEQFF
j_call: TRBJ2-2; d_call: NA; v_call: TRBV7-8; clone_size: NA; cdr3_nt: TGTGCCAGCAGCTTAACCTGGGCCGGAGGTACCGGGGAGCTGTTTTTT; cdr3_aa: CASSLTWAGGTGELFF
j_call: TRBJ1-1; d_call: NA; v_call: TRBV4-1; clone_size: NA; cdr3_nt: TGCGCCAGCAGCCACCTACAGGGTTTTACTGAAGCTTTCTTT; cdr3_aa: CASSHLQGFTEAFF
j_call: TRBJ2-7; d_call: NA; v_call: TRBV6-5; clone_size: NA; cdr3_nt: TGTGCCGGTGGCTATAGACAGGACGACTACGAGCAGTACTTC; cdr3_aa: CAGGYRQDDYEQYF
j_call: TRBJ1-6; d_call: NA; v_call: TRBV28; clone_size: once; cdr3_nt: TGTGCTTGCTCATACTCGGGGTCACCCGGGTACTTT; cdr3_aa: CACSYSGSPGYF
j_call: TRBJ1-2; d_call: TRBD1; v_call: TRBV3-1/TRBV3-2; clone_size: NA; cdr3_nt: TGTGCCAGCAGCCATCCGGGACAGGGGGCGCGGGGCTACACCTTC; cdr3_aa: CASSHPGQGARGYTF
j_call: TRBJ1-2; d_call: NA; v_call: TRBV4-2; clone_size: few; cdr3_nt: TGTGCCAGCAGCCAAGTCGGGGATCACTATGGCTACACCTTC; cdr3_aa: CASSQVGDHYGYTF
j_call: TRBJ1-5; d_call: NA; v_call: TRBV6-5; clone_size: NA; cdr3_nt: TGTGCCAGCACCGCATACCGGGTAGGCAATCAGCCCCAGCATTTT; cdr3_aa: CASTAYRVGNQPQHF
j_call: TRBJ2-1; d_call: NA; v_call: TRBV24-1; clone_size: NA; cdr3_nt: TGTGCCACCAGTGACCAGCGCTCCTACAATGAGCAGTTCTTC; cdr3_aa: CATSDQRSYNEQFF
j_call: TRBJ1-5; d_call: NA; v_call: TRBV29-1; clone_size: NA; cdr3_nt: TGCAGCGTTGCGCCAGATGATAGCAATCAGCCCCAGCATTTT; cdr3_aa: CSVAPDDSNQPQHF
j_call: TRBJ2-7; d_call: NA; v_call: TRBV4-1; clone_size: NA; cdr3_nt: TGCGCCAGCAGCCAAAGGATAGGGCCGTTTTCTTACGAGCAGTACTTC; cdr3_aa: CASSQRIGPFSYEQYF
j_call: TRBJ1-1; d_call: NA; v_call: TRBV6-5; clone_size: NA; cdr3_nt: TGTGCCAGCAGTTACGTGGCGGCCAACACTGAAGCTTTCTTT; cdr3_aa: CASSYVAANTEAFF
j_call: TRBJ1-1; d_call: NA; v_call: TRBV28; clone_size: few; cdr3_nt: TGTGCCAGCAGTTCTCACGGGCTAACGGGGAACACTGAAGCTTTCTTT; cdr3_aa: CASSSHGLTGNTEAFF
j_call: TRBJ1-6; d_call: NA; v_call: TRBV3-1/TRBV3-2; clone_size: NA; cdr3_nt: TGTGCCAGCAGCCAGGCGCGGGATTCACCCCTCCACTTT; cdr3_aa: CASSQARDSPLHF
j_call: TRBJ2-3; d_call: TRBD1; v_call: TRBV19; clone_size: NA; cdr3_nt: TGTGCCAGTAGTAACCGGGACAGGAGCACAGATACGCAGTATTTT; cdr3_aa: CASSNRDRSTDTQYF
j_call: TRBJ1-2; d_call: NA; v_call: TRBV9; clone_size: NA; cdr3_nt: TGTGCCAGCAGCGTATCTGGCTATGGCTACACCTTC; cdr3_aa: CASSVSGYGYTF
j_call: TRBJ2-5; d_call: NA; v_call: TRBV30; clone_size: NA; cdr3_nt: TGTGCCTGGAGTATAAGACTAGGGCAACGGGAGACCCAGTACTTC; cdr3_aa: CAWSIRLGQRETQYF
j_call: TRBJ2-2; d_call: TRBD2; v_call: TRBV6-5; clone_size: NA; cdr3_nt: TGTGCCAGCACCCCTAGGACTAGACGCACCGGGGAGCTGTTTTTT; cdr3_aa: CASTPRTRRTGELFF
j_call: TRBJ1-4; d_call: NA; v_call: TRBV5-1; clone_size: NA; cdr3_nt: TGCGCCAGCAGCTCAGGGAGGTCTAATGAAAAACTGTTTTTT; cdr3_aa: CASSSGRSNEKLFF
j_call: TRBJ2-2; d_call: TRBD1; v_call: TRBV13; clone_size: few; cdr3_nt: TGTGCCAGCAGCTTAGTACCGGACAGGGGGCGAGGGGAGCTGTTTTTT; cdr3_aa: CASSLVPDRGRGELFF
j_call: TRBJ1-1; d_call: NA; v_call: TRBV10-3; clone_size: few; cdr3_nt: TGTGCCATCAGTGACACCATGAACACTGAAGCTTTCTTT; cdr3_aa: CAISDTMNTEAFF
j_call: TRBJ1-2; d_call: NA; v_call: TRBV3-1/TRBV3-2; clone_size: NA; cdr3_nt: TGTGCCAGCAGCCAAGATTTAAGGGTGGGAGGCTACACCTTC; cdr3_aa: CASSQDLRVGGYTF
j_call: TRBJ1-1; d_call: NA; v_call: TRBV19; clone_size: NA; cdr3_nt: TGTGCCAGTAGTAGAGACAGGTTCAACACTGAAGCTTTCTTT; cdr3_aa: CASSRDRFNTEAFF
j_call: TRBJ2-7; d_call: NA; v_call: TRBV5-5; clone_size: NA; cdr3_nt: TGTGCCAGCAGCATAGACAGGCCCCCCTACGAGCAGTACTTC; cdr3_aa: CASSIDRPPYEQYF
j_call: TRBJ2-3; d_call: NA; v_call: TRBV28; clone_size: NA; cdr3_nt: TGTGCCAGCAGCAGCTTAAGGGTTAGCACAGATACGCAGTATTTT; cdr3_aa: CASSSLRVSTDTQYF
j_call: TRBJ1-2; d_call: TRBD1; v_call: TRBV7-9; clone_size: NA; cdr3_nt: TGTGCCAGCAGCTTAGACGACAGGGGCGGGAACTATGGCTACACCTTC; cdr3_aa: CASSLDDRGGNYGYTF
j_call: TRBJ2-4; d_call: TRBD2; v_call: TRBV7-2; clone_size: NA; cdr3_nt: TGTGCCAGCAGCTTACGGGGGCTAGCGGGAGGGACCTACAAAAACATTCAGTACTTC; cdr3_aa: CASSLRGLAGGTYKNIQYF
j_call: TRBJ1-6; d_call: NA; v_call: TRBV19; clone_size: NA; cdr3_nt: TGTGCCAGTAGTATCGGGAGCTCCTATAATTCACCCCTCCACTTT; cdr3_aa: CASSIGSSYNSPLHF
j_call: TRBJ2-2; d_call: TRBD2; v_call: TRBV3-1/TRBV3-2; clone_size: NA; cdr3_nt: TGTGCCAGCAGCCAAACGGCTCTAGCGGGAGGGATCACCGGGGAGCTGTTTTTT; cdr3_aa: CASSQTALAGGITGELFF
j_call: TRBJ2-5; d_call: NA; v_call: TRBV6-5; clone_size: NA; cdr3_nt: TGTGCCAGCAGTTTTGACAGAGATTTACAAGGGACCCAGTACTTC; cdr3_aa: CASSFDRDLQGTQYF